This TCR beta chain was profiled in a study of cytomegalovirus exposure and HLA in healthy donors. PCR amplification relied on 60 Vbeta primers (plus 13 Jbeta primers). Only in-frame clones appear in the TCRdb table, and some are missing; sequencing was by immunoSEQ multiplex PCR. The sample contains under 90,000 clones, less than 75% of which appear only once. Study results and limitations: Researchers reported in a later analysis that a missense DCLRE1C variant was tied to TCR beta V- and J-gene trimming.

Comments on this clone: Its specificity is unknown.

This clonotype was obtained from a man aged 40-49 years in good health and CMV-seropositive. The sample was PBMCs.

The CDR3 loop reads CASTRSGKRYEQYF. CDR3 coding DNA: TGCGCCAGCACGAGGAGCGGGAAGCGCTACGAGCAGTACTTC. The chain links TRBV10-1 to TRBJ2-7, with 7 bases that match TRBD2. There are 14 residues in the CDR3. Trimming removed 7 bases from V and 3 bases from J; junction bases left unmatched: 9. Germline V gene lookup returns CDR1 WNHNN and CDR2 SYGVQD (reference sequence).